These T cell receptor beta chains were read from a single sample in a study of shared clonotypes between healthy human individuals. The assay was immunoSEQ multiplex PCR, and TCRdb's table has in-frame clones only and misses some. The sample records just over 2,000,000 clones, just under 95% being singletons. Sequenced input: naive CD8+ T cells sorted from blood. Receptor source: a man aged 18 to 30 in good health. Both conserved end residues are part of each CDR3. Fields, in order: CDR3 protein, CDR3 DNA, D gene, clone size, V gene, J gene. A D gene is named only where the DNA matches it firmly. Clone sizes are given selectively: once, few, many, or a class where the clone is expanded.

CDR3 protein: CASSPLTSPGELFF
CDR3 DNA: TGTGCCAGCAGCCCTCTGACTAGTCCCGGGGAGCTGTTTTTT
D gene: -
clone size: -
V gene: TRBV5-6
J gene: TRBJ2-2

CDR3 protein: CASSLLPGLAVTDTQYF
CDR3 DNA: TGCGCCAGCAGCCTCCTGCCGGGACTAGCGGTCACAGATACGCAGTATTTT
D gene: TRBD2
clone size: -
V gene: TRBV4-3
J gene: TRBJ2-3

CDR3 protein: CASSWTMTGGTEAFF
CDR3 DNA: TGTGCCAGCAGCTGGACAATGACAGGTGGCACTGAAGCTTTCTTT
D gene: -
clone size: -
V gene: TRBV5-4
J gene: TRBJ1-1

CDR3 protein: CATSRDRNRGTQETQYF
CDR3 DNA: TGTGCCACCAGCAGAGATCGGAACAGGGGTACGCAAGAGACCCAGTACTTC
D gene: TRBD1
clone size: -
V gene: TRBV15
J gene: TRBJ2-5

CDR3 protein: CASSQDLQGVSEKLFF
CDR3 DNA: TGCGCCAGCAGCCAAGATTTGCAGGGGGTTAGTGAAAAACTGTTTTTT
D gene: TRBD1
clone size: -
V gene: TRBV4-3
J gene: TRBJ1-4

CDR3 protein: CAGQGPNSPLHF
CDR3 DNA: TGTGCCGGACAAGGGCCTAATTCACCCCTCCACTTT
D gene: -
clone size: few
V gene: TRBV2
J gene: TRBJ1-6

CDR3 protein: CASSRTGSSYEQYF
CDR3 DNA: TGTGCCAGCAGCCGGACAGGGTCATCCTACGAGCAGTACTTC
D gene: TRBD1
clone size: -
V gene: TRBV11-2
J gene: TRBJ2-7

CDR3 protein: CASSLTLEGNHEQYF
CDR3 DNA: TGTGCCAGCAGCTTAACACTGGAGGGTAACCACGAGCAGTACTTC
D gene: -
clone size: -
V gene: TRBV27
J gene: TRBJ2-7

CDR3 protein: CASSLPYNSPLHF
CDR3 DNA: TGTGCCAGCAGCTTGCCCTATAATTCACCCCTCCACTTT
D gene: -
clone size: -
V gene: TRBV7-9
J gene: TRBJ1-6

CDR3 protein: CASSLVAASYSSTDTQYF
CDR3 DNA: TGTGCCAGCAGCTTAGTAGCGGCCTCCTATTCTAGCACAGATACGCAGTATTTT
D gene: -
clone size: -
V gene: TRBV7-6
J gene: TRBJ2-3

CDR3 protein: CAWLLGGAASYTF
CDR3 DNA: TGTGCCTGGCTCTTAGGGGGGGCCGCCTCCTACACCTTC
D gene: -
clone size: once
V gene: TRBV30
J gene: TRBJ1-2

CDR3 protein: CASSYSYGVDEQYF
CDR3 DNA: TGTGCCAGCAGTTACTCATATGGGGTGGACGAGCAGTACTTC
D gene: -
clone size: -
V gene: TRBV6-6
J gene: TRBJ2-7

CDR3 protein: CASLGTGNPTEAFF
CDR3 DNA: TGTGCCAGCCTGGGGACAGGGAACCCCACTGAAGCTTTCTTT
D gene: TRBD1
clone size: -
V gene: TRBV6-1
J gene: TRBJ1-1

CDR3 protein: CASSLLQGAPDTQYF
CDR3 DNA: TGTGCCAGCAGCCTCCTACAGGGGGCCCCAGATACGCAGTATTTT
D gene: TRBD1
clone size: -
V gene: TRBV27
J gene: TRBJ2-3

CDR3 protein: CASSLDEGGSTDTQYF
CDR3 DNA: TGTGCCAGCAGCTTAGATGAGGGGGGAAGCACAGATACGCAGTATTTT
D gene: -
clone size: once
V gene: TRBV11-2
J gene: TRBJ2-3

CDR3 protein: CASSQDRGPSYNEQFF
CDR3 DNA: TGCGCCAGCAGCCAAGACAGGGGGCCCTCCTACAATGAGCAGTTCTTC
D gene: TRBD1
clone size: -
V gene: TRBV4-3
J gene: TRBJ2-1

CDR3 protein: CASSERAGQAALINYGYTF
CDR3 DNA: TGTGCCAGCAGTGAAAGGGCGGGACAGGCTGCTCTTATTAACTATGGCTACACCTTC
D gene: TRBD1
clone size: -
V gene: TRBV6-1
J gene: TRBJ1-2

CDR3 protein: CAWSASASSYEQYF
CDR3 DNA: TGTGCCTGGAGTGCTAGCGCCTCCTCCTACGAGCAGTACTTC
D gene: -
clone size: -
V gene: TRBV30
J gene: TRBJ2-7

CDR3 protein: CASSVGTNTEAFF
CDR3 DNA: TGTGCCAGCAGCGTTGGCACGAACACTGAAGCTTTCTTT
D gene: -
clone size: -
V gene: TRBV9
J gene: TRBJ1-1

CDR3 protein: CASHGTPGGTEAFF
CDR3 DNA: TGTGCCAGTCACGGGACACCGGGGGGAACTGAAGCTTTCTTT
D gene: -
clone size: once
V gene: TRBV19
J gene: TRBJ1-1

CDR3 protein: CASSLWADQETQYF
CDR3 DNA: TGTGCCAGCAGCTTGTGGGCAGACCAAGAGACCCAGTACTTC
D gene: -
clone size: -
V gene: TRBV7-9
J gene: TRBJ2-5

CDR3 protein: CASSVSSGSSYEQYF
CDR3 DNA: TGTGCCAGCAGCGTATCCAGCGGGAGCTCCTACGAGCAGTACTTC
D gene: TRBD2
clone size: -
V gene: TRBV9
J gene: TRBJ2-7

CDR3 protein: CASSKSTGRNQPQHF
CDR3 DNA: TGTGCCAGCAGCAAATCCACAGGGAGGAATCAGCCCCAGCATTTT
D gene: -
clone size: -
V gene: TRBV21-1
J gene: TRBJ1-5

CDR3 protein: CASSTDRVNEKLFF
CDR3 DNA: TGTGCCAGCAGCACGGACAGGGTTAATGAAAAACTGTTTTTT
D gene: TRBD1
clone size: -
V gene: TRBV5-8
J gene: TRBJ1-4

CDR3 protein: CASSPPGQGSHEQYF
CDR3 DNA: TGTGCCAGCAGCCCACCGGGACAGGGGTCCCACGAGCAGTACTTC
D gene: TRBD1
clone size: -
V gene: TRBV13
J gene: TRBJ2-7

CDR3 protein: CASSPVLAEQSSYEQYF
CDR3 DNA: TGCGCCAGCAGCCCAGTCCTAGCGGAGCAGAGCTCCTACGAGCAGTACTTC
D gene: TRBD2
clone size: -
V gene: TRBV4-3
J gene: TRBJ2-7

CDR3 protein: CASRTRGGSTDTQYF
CDR3 DNA: TGTGCCAGCAGGACCCGGGGCGGAAGCACAGATACGCAGTATTTT
D gene: -
clone size: -
V gene: TRBV5-6
J gene: TRBJ2-3

CDR3 protein: CASSPVSGDYGYTF
CDR3 DNA: TGCGCCAGCAGCCCAGTTAGCGGCGACTATGGCTACACCTTC
D gene: -
clone size: -
V gene: TRBV4-1
J gene: TRBJ1-2

CDR3 protein: CASSLGSLKETQYF
CDR3 DNA: TGTGCCAGCAGCTTAGGTAGTCTCAAAGAGACCCAGTACTTC
D gene: -
clone size: -
V gene: TRBV11-2
J gene: TRBJ2-5

CDR3 protein: CASSLEPPQASYGYTF
CDR3 DNA: TGTGCCAGCAGCTTAGAACCCCCACAGGCGTCCTATGGCTACACCTTC
D gene: -
clone size: -
V gene: TRBV7-2
J gene: TRBJ1-2

CDR3 protein: CASSLTMNEKLFF
CDR3 DNA: TGTGCCAGCAGCTTGACAATGAATGAAAAACTGTTTTTT
D gene: -
clone size: -
V gene: TRBV7-9
J gene: TRBJ1-4

CDR3 protein: CASSQDLHTGTANTGELFF
CDR3 DNA: TGCGCCAGCAGCCAAGATTTGCACACCGGGACGGCGAACACCGGGGAGCTGTTTTTT
D gene: -
clone size: -
V gene: TRBV4-3
J gene: TRBJ2-2

CDR3 protein: CASSYSEEDYGYTF
CDR3 DNA: TGTGCCAGCAGTTACAGCGAAGAAGACTATGGCTACACCTTC
D gene: -
clone size: -
V gene: TRBV6-6
J gene: TRBJ1-2

CDR3 protein: CASSLVLGGELFF
CDR3 DNA: TGTGCCAGCAGCCTCGTTTTGGGAGGGGAGCTGTTTTTT
D gene: -
clone size: -
V gene: TRBV7-9
J gene: TRBJ2-2

CDR3 protein: CAISLDSDEQYF
CDR3 DNA: TGTGCCATCAGTCTGGACAGTGACGAGCAGTACTTC
D gene: -
clone size: -
V gene: TRBV10-3
J gene: TRBJ2-7

CDR3 protein: CASSLGTSGGYNEQFF
CDR3 DNA: TGTGCCAGCAGCTTAGGGACTAGCGGGGGATACAATGAGCAGTTCTTC
D gene: TRBD2
clone size: once
V gene: TRBV7-9
J gene: TRBJ2-1

CDR3 protein: CASSPLQGANGYTF
CDR3 DNA: TGTGCCAGCAGTCCTCTACAGGGGGCCAATGGCTACACCTTC
D gene: TRBD1
clone size: -
V gene: TRBV27
J gene: TRBJ1-2

CDR3 protein: CASSLEYNEQFF
CDR3 DNA: TGTGCCAGCAGCTTAGAATACAATGAGCAGTTCTTC
D gene: -
clone size: -
V gene: TRBV13
J gene: TRBJ2-1

CDR3 protein: CSARRDYEQFF
CDR3 DNA: TGCAGTGCTAGGAGGGACTACGAGCAGTTCTTC
D gene: TRBD2
clone size: -
V gene: TRBV20-1
J gene: TRBJ2-1

CDR3 protein: CASSHPILETQYF
CDR3 DNA: TGTGCCAGCAGCCACCCCATTTTAGAGACCCAGTACTTC
D gene: -
clone size: -
V gene: TRBV7-9
J gene: TRBJ2-5

CDR3 protein: CATSIAGAYEQYF
CDR3 DNA: TGTGCCACCAGCATAGCAGGGGCCTACGAGCAGTACTTC
D gene: -
clone size: -
V gene: TRBV15
J gene: TRBJ2-7

CDR3 protein: CASSYSQGGNSPLHF
CDR3 DNA: TGTGCCAGCAGTTACTCCCAAGGCGGGAATTCACCCCTCCACTTT
D gene: -
clone size: -
V gene: TRBV6-6
J gene: TRBJ1-6

CDR3 protein: CASSFFNGANVLTF
CDR3 DNA: TGTGCCAGTAGCTTCTTCAACGGGGCCAACGTCCTGACTTTC
D gene: -
clone size: -
V gene: TRBV19
J gene: TRBJ2-6

CDR3 protein: CASSLESGEAEAFF
CDR3 DNA: TGTGCCAGCAGCTTAGAATCAGGGGAGGCTGAAGCTTTCTTT
D gene: -
clone size: once
V gene: TRBV7-9
J gene: TRBJ1-1

CDR3 protein: CASSLGLAGREQYF
CDR3 DNA: TGTGCCAGCAGTTTGGGACTAGCGGGGCGCGAGCAGTACTTC
D gene: TRBD2
clone size: -
V gene: TRBV6-5
J gene: TRBJ2-7

CDR3 protein: CASSPPGLAGGWDEQFF
CDR3 DNA: TGCGCCAGCAGCCCACCGGGACTAGCGGGAGGTTGGGATGAGCAGTTCTTC
D gene: TRBD2
clone size: -
V gene: TRBV5-1
J gene: TRBJ2-1